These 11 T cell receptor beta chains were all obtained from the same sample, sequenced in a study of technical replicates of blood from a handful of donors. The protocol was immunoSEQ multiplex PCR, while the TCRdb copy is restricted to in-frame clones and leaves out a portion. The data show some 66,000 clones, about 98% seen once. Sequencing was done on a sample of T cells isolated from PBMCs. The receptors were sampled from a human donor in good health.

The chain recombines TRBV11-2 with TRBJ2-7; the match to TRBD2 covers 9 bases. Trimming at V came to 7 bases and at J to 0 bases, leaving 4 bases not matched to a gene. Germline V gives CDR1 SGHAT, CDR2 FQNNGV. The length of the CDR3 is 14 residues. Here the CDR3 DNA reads TGTGCCAGCACGAGACTAGCGGACTCCTACGAGCAGTACTTC. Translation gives CASTRLADSYEQYF.

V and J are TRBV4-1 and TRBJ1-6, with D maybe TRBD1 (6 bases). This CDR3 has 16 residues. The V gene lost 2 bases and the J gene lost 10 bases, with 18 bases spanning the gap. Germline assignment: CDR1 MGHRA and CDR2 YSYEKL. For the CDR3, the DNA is TGCGCCAGCAGCCAACACAGGGAGTGGTCCGGGTCACCCCTCCACTTT. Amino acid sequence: CASSQHREWSGSPLHF.

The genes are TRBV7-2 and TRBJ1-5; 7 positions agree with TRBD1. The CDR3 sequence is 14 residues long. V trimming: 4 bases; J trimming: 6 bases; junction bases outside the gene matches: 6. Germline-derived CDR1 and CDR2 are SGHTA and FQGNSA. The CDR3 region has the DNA TGTGCCAGCAGCTCAAGACAGGGCCCTCAGCCCCAGCATTTT. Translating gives CASSSRQGPQPQHF.

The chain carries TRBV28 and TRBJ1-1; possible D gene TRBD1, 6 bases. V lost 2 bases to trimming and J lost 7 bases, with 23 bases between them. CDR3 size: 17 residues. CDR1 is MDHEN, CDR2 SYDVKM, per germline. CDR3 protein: CASSLERGGPTRGEAFF. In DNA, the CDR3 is TGTGCCAGCAGTTTAGAAAGAGGGGGACCAACCCGCGGTGAAGCTTTCTTT.

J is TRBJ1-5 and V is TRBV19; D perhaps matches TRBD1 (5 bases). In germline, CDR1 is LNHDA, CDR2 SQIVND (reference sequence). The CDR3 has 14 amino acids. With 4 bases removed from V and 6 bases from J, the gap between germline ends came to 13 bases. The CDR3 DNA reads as TGTGCCAGTAGTACGGGGGGGTCCGGTCAGCCCCAGCATTTT. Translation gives CASSTGGSGQPQHF.

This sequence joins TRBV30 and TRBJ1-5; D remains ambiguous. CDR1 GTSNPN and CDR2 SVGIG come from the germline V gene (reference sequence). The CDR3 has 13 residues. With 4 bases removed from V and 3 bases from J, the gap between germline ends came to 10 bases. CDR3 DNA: TGTGCCTGGACCCCGGGGTTCAATCAGCCCCAGCATTTT. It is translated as CAWTPGFNQPQHF. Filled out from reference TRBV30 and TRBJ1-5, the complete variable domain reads SQTIHQWPATLVQPVGSPLSLECTVEGTSNPNLYWYRQAAGRGLQLLFYSVGIGQISSEVPQNLSASRPQDRQFILSSKKLLLSDSGFYLCAWTPGFNQPQHFGDGTRLSIL.

CDR3 nucleotide sequence: TGCAGCGTTGCACAGGGGTTTTCCTACGAGCAGTACTTC. Translating it yields CSVAQGFSYEQYF. This chain uses TRBV29-1 with TRBJ2-7, with TRBD1 matching over 7 bases. The CDR3 is made up of 13 amino acids. Germline loops: CDR1 SQVTM, CDR2 ANQGSEA. V gave up 4 bases and J gave up 1 base; unmatched junction bases: 4.

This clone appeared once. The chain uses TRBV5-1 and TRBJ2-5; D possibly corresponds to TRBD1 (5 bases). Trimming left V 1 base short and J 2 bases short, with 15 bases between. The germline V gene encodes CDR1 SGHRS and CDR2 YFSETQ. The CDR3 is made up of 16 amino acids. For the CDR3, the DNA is TGCGCCAGCAGCTTGTTGGCAGGGTCCCCTCAAGAGACCCAGTACTTC. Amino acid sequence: CASSLLAGSPQETQYF.

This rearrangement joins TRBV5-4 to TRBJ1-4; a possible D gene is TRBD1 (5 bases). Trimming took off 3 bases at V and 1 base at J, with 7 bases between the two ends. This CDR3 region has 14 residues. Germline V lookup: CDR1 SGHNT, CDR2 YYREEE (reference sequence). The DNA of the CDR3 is TGTGCCAGCAGCTCAGGGTTAACTAATGAAAAACTGTTTTTT. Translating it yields CASSSGLTNEKLFF.

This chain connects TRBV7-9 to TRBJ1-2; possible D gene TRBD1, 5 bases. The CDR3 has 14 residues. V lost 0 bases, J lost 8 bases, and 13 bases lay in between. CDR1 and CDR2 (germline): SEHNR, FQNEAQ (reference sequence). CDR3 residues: CASSLAPYRQGYTF. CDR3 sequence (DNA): TGTGCCAGCAGCTTAGCTCCCTATCGACAGGGCTACACCTTC. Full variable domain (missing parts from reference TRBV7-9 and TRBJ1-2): DTGVSQNPRHKITKRGQNVTFRCDPISEHNRLYWYRQTLGQGPEFLTYFQNEAQLEKSRLLSDRFSAERPKGSFSTLEIQRTEQGDSAMYLCASSLAPYRQGYTFGSGTRLTVV.

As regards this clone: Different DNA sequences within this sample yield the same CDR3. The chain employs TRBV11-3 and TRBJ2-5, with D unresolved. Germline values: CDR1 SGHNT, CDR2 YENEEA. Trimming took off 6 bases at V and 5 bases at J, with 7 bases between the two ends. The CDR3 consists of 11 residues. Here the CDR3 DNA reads TGTGCCAGCAGTTCCGGGGAGACCCAGTACTTC. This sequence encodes CASSSGETQYF.